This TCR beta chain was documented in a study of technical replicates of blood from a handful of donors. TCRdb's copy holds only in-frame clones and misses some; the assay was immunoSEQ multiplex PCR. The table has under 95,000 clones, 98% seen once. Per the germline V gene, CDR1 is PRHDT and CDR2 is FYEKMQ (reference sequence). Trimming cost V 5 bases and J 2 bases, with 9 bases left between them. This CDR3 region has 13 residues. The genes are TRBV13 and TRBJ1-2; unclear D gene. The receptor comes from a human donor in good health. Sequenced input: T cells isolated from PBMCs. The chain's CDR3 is CASSRTGNYGYTF. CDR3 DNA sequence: TGTGCCAGCAGCCGGACGGGGAACTATGGCTACACCTTC. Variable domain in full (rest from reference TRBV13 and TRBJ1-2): AAGVIQSPRHLIKEKRETATLKCYPIPRHDTVYWYQQGPGQDPQFLISFYEKMQSDKGSIPDRFSAQQFSDYHSELNMSSLELGDSALYFCASSRTGNYGYTFGSGTRLTVV.